This record concerns one T cell receptor beta chain sequence. Sequencing was performed with immunoSEQ multiplex PCR; in TCRdb, only in-frame clones are kept and a portion is missing. The top ten hold 0.25% to 0.35% of the sample, which has some 89,000 clones, about 95% seen once. Germline CDR1 reads MNHEY; CDR2 reads SVGAGI. Trimming left V 2 bases short and J 2 bases short, with 10 bases between. The CDR3 has 14 amino acids. The data are from a study of technical replicates of blood from a few donors. The sequencing input was T cells isolated from PBMCs. This receptor was identified in a human donor in good health. The chain has TRBV6-5 and TRBJ2-7, with D possibly TRBD2 on 5 matching bases. DNA for the CDR3: TGTGCCAGCAGTTACGGAGGCACAGCCTACGAGCAGTACTTC. Translated: CASSYGGTAYEQYF.